The T cell receptor (beta chain) described here comes from a study of T cell responses to AZD1222 COVID-19 vaccine. Study results and limitations: Donors were largely white British and mainly female; clonal diversity was possibly underestimated. When two AZD1222 doses had been given, Spike-specific TCR breadth and depth rose.

Assay: immunoSEQ multiplex PCR; the TCRdb copy retains only in-frame clones and omits some. The sample has 70,000 to 75,000 clones; roughly 87% are singletons. The V and J ends lost 8 bases and 4 bases, in that order; junction bases with no gene match: 13. The CDR3 sequence is 15 residues long. Germline CDR1 is LNHDA and CDR2 is SQIVND (reference sequence). This clone is termed medium-sized. The antigen remains unidentified. The sequence was collected from an adult who received the AZD1222 COVID-19 vaccine. Sequenced here: peripheral blood, sampled 28 days after the second AZD1222 dose. The chain joins TRBV19 to TRBJ2-7; 8 bases are a match to TRBD2. The CDR3 nucleotides read TGTGCCAGTTCTCCCAATCCGGGGGGGGCATACGAGCAGTACTTC. Translation: CASSPNPGGAYEQYF.